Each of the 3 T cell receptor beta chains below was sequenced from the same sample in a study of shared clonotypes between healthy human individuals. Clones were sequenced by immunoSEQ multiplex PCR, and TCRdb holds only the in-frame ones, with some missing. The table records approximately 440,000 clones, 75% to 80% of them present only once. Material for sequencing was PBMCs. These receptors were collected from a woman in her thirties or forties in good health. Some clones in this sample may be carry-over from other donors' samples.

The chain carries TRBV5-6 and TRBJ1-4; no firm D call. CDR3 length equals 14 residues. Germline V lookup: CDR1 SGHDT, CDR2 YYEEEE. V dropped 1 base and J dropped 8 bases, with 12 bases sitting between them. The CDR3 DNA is TGTGCCAGCAGCTTGAGCGCAGTCCAAGAAAAACTGTTTTTT. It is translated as CASSLSAVQEKLFF.

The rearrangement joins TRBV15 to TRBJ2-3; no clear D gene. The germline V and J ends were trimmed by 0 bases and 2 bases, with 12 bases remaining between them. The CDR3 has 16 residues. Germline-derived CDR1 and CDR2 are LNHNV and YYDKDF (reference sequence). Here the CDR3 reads CATSRDRRTPTDTQYF. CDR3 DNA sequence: TGTGCCACCAGCAGAGATCGGAGAACCCCCACAGATACGCAGTATTTT.

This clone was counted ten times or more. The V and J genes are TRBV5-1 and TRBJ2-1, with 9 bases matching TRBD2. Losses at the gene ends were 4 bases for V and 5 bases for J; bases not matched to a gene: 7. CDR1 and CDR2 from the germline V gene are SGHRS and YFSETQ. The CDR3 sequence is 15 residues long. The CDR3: CASSLLAGDHNEQFF. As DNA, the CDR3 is TGCGCCAGCAGCCTTTTAGCGGGAGACCACAATGAGCAGTTCTTC.